Each of the 30 T cell receptor beta chains below was sequenced from the same sample in a study of Ad26.COV2.S vaccination and SARS-CoV-2 variants (dated by TCRdb to the early 2020s). Reading the label with the study, this specimen's treatment or condition is: some 20 received Ad26.COV2.S at low or high dose, single or two shots; 5 received placebo; per-sample allocation not given. Repertoires of vaccine and placebo recipients were sequenced from samples taken on day 63 after the first injection. Library preparation used the immunoSEQ multiplex PCR assay. In TCRdb, the immuneACCESS table is reduced to in-frame sequences with V and J assigned. These tables do not hold every clone; where another copy was compared, an unresolved V gene accounts for under half, and the others remain unexplained. Across this sample there are 400,000 to 450,000 clones, with around 92% seen only once. The ten largest make up roughly 1.7% of the sample.

Sequenced here: peripheral blood, sampled in a trial of Ad26.COV2.S vaccine versus placebo. All receptors derive from a person between 18 and 65 years old who received the Ad26.COV2.S COVID-19 vaccine or a placebo.

V and J are TRBV7-2 and TRBJ2-7; D remains unclear. The CDR3 totals 15 residues. V gave up 1 base and J gave up 1 base, with 11 bases separating them. Germline values: CDR1 SGHTA, CDR2 FQGNSA. The CDR3 loop is CASSLGVRWSYEQYF. The CDR3 DNA reads as TGTGCCAGCAGCTTAGGGGTCAGGTGGTCCTACGAGCAGTACTTC.

The CDR3 DNA sequence: TGTGCCGTACCTAGGGATGAAGGGAAAGAAAAACTGTTTTTT. Translating gives CAVPRDEGKEKLFF. The rearrangement uses TRBV28 and TRBJ1-4; D not resolved. V lost 11 bases and J 8 bases, leaving 21 bases between the germline ends. CDR1 and CDR2 (germline): MDHEN, SYDVKM. The CDR3 extends over 14 amino acids.

This CDR3 reads CASSFTGGKEKLFF. The CDR3, as DNA: TGCGCCAGCAGCTTCACAGGGGGTAAAGAAAAACTGTTTTTT. J is TRBJ1-4 and V is TRBV5-1, with TRBD1 matching 8 bases. CDR1 SGHRS and CDR2 YFSETQ come from the germline V gene. V lost 2 bases, J lost 8 bases, and 5 bases stayed unmatched. The CDR3 has 14 amino acids. Together with reference TRBV5-1 and TRBJ1-4, the CDR3 gives the full variable domain: KAGVTQTPRYLIKTRGQQVTLSCSPISGHRSVSWYQQTPGQGLQFLFEYFSETQRNKGNFPGRFSGRQFSNSRSEMNVSTLELGDSALYLCASSFTGGKEKLFFGSGTQLSVL.

The chain employs TRBV30 and TRBJ1-5, with a weak D call TRBD1 (5 bases). The V end lost 2 bases, the J end lost 9 bases, and 17 bases lay between the germline ends. The germline CDR1 and CDR2 sequences are GTSNPN and SVGIG (reference sequence). The CDR3 is 14 residues long. CDR3 coding DNA: TGTGCCTGGAGTAGCGGTACAGGTGGGTGGCCCCAGCATTTT. Translation gives CAWSSGTGGWPQHF.

V is TRBV6-2 or TRBV6-3 and J is TRBJ1-2; 7 bases match TRBD1. Germline assignment: CDR1 MNHEY and CDR2 SVGEGT. The CDR3 has 15 amino acids. J was trimmed by 8 bases and V by 1 base; bases with no gene match: 10. The CDR3: CASSYLHTGVAGYTF. The CDR3 DNA sequence: TGTGCCAGCAGTTACTTACATACAGGGGTCGCCGGCTACACCTTC.

This chain uses TRBV9 with TRBJ2-2; 8 nucleotides match TRBD1. Germline trimming cut 3 bases from V and 5 bases from J; bases unmatched to any gene: 9. This CDR3 has 16 amino acids. CDR1 SGDLS and CDR2 YYNGEE come from the germline V gene. CDR3 nucleotide sequence: TGTGCCAGCAGCGGACAGGGGCGACAGGGGACCGGGGAGCTGTTTTTT. This codes for CASSGQGRQGTGELFF.

The CDR3 DNA follows: TGTGCCAGCATGAGGGGACAGGGTATCAATCAGCCCCAGCATTTT. Protein product: CASMRGQGINQPQHF. The rearrangement uses TRBV28 and TRBJ1-5; the match to TRBD1 covers 9 bases. Per germline, CDR1 MDHEN and CDR2 SYDVKM. This CDR3 has 15 residues. Losses at the gene ends were 7 bases for V and 3 bases for J; bases not matched to a gene: 7.

The CDR3 region has the DNA TGTGCCACCAGTGCCTGGGACAGTACGAACACCGGGGAGCTGTTTTTT. This codes for CATSAWDSTNTGELFF. The chain combines TRBV24-1 with TRBJ2-2, with TRBD1 identical over 7 bases. Germline assignment: CDR1 KGHDR and CDR2 SFDVKD. This CDR3 is 16 amino acids long. V shed 5 bases and J 0 bases; nucleotides not matched to a gene: 5.

The genes are TRBV5-5 and TRBJ2-3; D call uncertain. The CDR3 is 14 residues long. Trimming removed 3 bases from V and 0 bases from J, with 8 bases in between. Per germline, CDR1 SGHKS and CDR2 YYEKEE (reference sequence). The CDR3 loop is CASSWVTSTDTQYF. DNA for the CDR3: TGTGCCAGCAGCTGGGTAACTAGCACAGATACGCAGTATTTT.

The chain is built from TRBV18 and TRBJ1-1, with D possibly matching TRBD1 (5 bases). The V end was cut by 3 bases, the J end by 0 bases, with 20 bases between. The CDR3 runs to 18 residues. Germline lookup yields CDR1 KGHSH and CDR2 LQKENI. In DNA, the CDR3 is TGTGCCAGCTCACCCCGGGGGTCTCAACTAAATATGAACACTGAAGCTTTCTTT. This codes for CASSPRGSQLNMNTEAFF.

V and J are TRBV5-1 and TRBJ2-1, with 7 bases fitting TRBD2. Germline V gene lookup returns CDR1 SGHRS and CDR2 YFSETQ. V was pared by 5 bases and J by 0 bases, with 11 bases of the junction left unmatched. This CDR3 is built from 17 residues. This chain's CDR3 is CASRQIPGGSSYNEQFF. The CDR3 bases are TGCGCCAGCAGACAAATCCCCGGGGGGAGCTCCTACAATGAGCAGTTCTTC. Full variable domain (rest looked up from reference TRBV5-1 and TRBJ2-1): KAGVTQTPRYLIKTRGQQVTLSCSPISGHRSVSWYQQTPGQGLQFLFEYFSETQRNKGNFPGRFSGRQFSNSRSEMNVSTLELGDSALYLCASRQIPGGSSYNEQFFGPGTRLTVL.

This clone was detected once. The V gene is TRBV7-8, the J gene TRBJ1-1; perhaps TRBD1 as D (6 bases). V was pared by 1 base and J by 1 base, with 13 bases between. The CDR3 contains 16 residues. CDR1 is SGHVS, CDR2 FQNEAQ, per germline. The CDR3 DNA reads as TGTGCCAGCAGCTTAGTCCGTGGGGGACAGAACACTGAAGCTTTCTTT. Its protein is CASSLVRGGQNTEAFF.

There are a few counts of this clone. This specimen includes other DNA sequences encoding the same CDR3. The V gene is TRBV6-4, the J gene TRBJ1-1; TRBD1 is a possible D gene (5 bases). Germline values: CDR1 MRHNA, CDR2 SNTAGT. The CDR3 has 13 residues. V dropped 2 bases and J dropped 2 bases, with 6 bases sitting between them. The CDR3 DNA is TGTGCCAGCAGTGACCGGGACAACACTGAAGCTTTCTTT. This gives the protein CASSDRDNTEAFF.

As regards this clone: An end of the junction differs from the germline gene, which may be a read error. This chain joins TRBV4-3 and TRBJ2-1; no clear D gene. CDR1 and CDR2 from the germline V gene are LGHNA and YSLEER. This CDR3 is 18 amino acids long. The CDR3 DNA sequence: TGCGCCAGCAGCGAAGAATATGGTTCAACTATAAATTACAATGAGCAGTTCTTC. This gives the protein CASSEEYGSTINYNEQFF.

The chain recombines TRBV10-1 with TRBJ2-3; TRBD2 matches at 10 bases. The CDR3 is 15 amino acids. The V and J ends lost 4 bases and 2 bases, in that order; junction bases with no gene match: 3. CDR1 WNHNN and CDR2 SYGVQD come from the germline V gene (reference sequence). CDR3 region: CASSGGLANTDTQYF. For the CDR3, the DNA is TGCGCCAGCAGTGGGGGACTAGCGAACACAGATACGCAGTATTTT.

This clone came up once. The chain is built from TRBV29-1 and TRBJ1-6; D is uncertain. The V end was cut by 8 bases, the J end by 12 bases, with 26 bases between. The CDR3 has 15 residues. Germline V gene lookup returns CDR1 SQVTM and CDR2 ANQGSEA. The CDR3 is CSKLLVTSKEKPLHF. CDR3 DNA: TGCAGCAAATTACTAGTAACCTCTAAGGAAAAACCCCTCCACTTT. The full variable domain, rest sourced from reference TRBV29-1 and TRBJ1-6, is SAVISQKPSRDICQRGTSLTIQCQVDSQVTMMFWYRQQPGQSLTLIATANQGSEATYESGFVIDKFPISRPNLTFSTLTVSNMSPEDSSIYLCSKLLVTSKEKPLHFGNGTRLTVT.

J is TRBJ2-1 and V is TRBV2; D is uncertain. Trimming removed 4 bases from V and 3 bases from J, with 13 bases in between. CDR3 length equals 15 residues. CDR1 and CDR2 from the germline V gene are SNHLY and FYNNEI. In DNA form, the CDR3 reads TGTGCCAGCAGTGGGACCTCGTGGATCTACAATGAGCAGTTCTTC. It encodes CASSGTSWIYNEQFF.

The CDR3 coding sequence is TGTGCCAGCAGTTTACCCCTACAGGGGGCTTTGGTCCCCGAGCAGTACTTC. The encoded protein is CASSLPLQGALVPEQYF. The chain joins TRBV28 to TRBJ2-7; 9 positions match TRBD1. The trim removed 2 bases at V and 6 bases at J, leaving 14 bases unmatched. The CDR3 length is 17 residues. The germline CDR1 and CDR2 sequences are MDHEN and SYDVKM. The full variable domain, its missing parts supplied by reference TRBV28 and TRBJ2-7, is DVKVTQSSRYLVKRTGEKVFLECVQDMDHENMFWYRQDPGLGLRLIYFSYDVKMKEKGDIPEGYSVSREKKERFSLILESASTNQTSMYLCASSLPLQGALVPEQYFGPGTRLTVT.

This clone appeared once. The CDR3 DNA reads TGTGCCAGCAGCTTCGACAGGATCTCTGGGGCCAACGTCCTGACTTTC. As protein: CASSFDRISGANVLTF. V gene TRBV7-2 combines with J gene TRBJ2-6; D is possibly TRBD1 (6 bases). The CDR3 has 16 residues. V lost 3 bases to trimming and J lost 0 bases, with 9 bases between them. Germline assignment: CDR1 SGHTA and CDR2 FQGNSA.

The chain recombines TRBV7-2 with TRBJ1-2; no definite D call. CDR3 length: 14 residues. Trimming removed 3 bases from V and 3 bases from J, with 11 bases in between. From germline, CDR1 is SGHTA and CDR2 FQGNSA. CDR3 sequence (DNA): TGTGCCAGCAGCTTTATAATTTCAGACTATGGCTACACCTTC. This sequence encodes CASSFIISDYGYTF.

The chain recombines TRBV7-2 with TRBJ2-7; 10 bases match TRBD2. V shed 5 bases, J shed 4 bases, and the junction held 8 bases outside the gene matches. The V gene's germline CDR1 is SGHTA and CDR2 FQGNSA. The CDR3 loop spans 15 amino acids. The CDR3: CASSIGLADLYEQYF. The DNA of the CDR3 is TGTGCCAGCAGCATCGGACTAGCGGACCTTTACGAGCAGTACTTC.

In this sample, this clone turned up a few times. The J gene is TRBJ1-3, the V gene TRBV19; TRBD1 is a possible D gene (6 bases). V lost 3 bases and J 3 bases, leaving 15 bases between the germline ends. Looked up from germline, CDR1 is LNHDA and CDR2 is SQIVND (reference sequence). The CDR3 runs to 16 residues. CDR3 sequence (DNA): TGTGCCAGTAGTATTGAGGGGGAAGGGCTTGGAAACACCATATATTTT. Its protein product is CASSIEGEGLGNTIYF.

The V gene is TRBV30, the J gene TRBJ2-5; the D is unclear. Germline values: CDR1 GTSNPN, CDR2 SVGIG (reference sequence). The V end lost 5 bases, the J end lost 9 bases, and 22 bases lay between the germline ends. CDR3 length: 14 amino acids. In DNA form, the CDR3 reads TGTGCCTGGGGTTACTACACGGGCGGTAAGGCCCAGTACTTC. It translates to CAWGYYTGGKAQYF.

This CDR3 is CASSVRDRETYEQYF. Written as DNA, the CDR3 is TGTGCCAGCAGCGTAAGGGACAGGGAGACCTACGAGCAGTACTTC. V and J are TRBV9 and TRBJ2-7, with TRBD1 matching over 9 bases. Trimming removed 1 base from V and 2 bases from J; junction bases left unmatched: 4. This CDR3 spans 15 amino acids. Germline V lookup: CDR1 SGDLS, CDR2 YYNGEE. The full variable domain, its missing parts supplied by reference TRBV9 and TRBJ2-7, is DSGVTQTPKHLITATGQRVTLRCSPRSGDLSVYWYQQSLDQGLQFLIQYYNGEERAKGNILERFSAQQFPDLHSELNLSSLELGDSALYFCASSVRDRETYEQYFGPGTRLTVT.

The CDR3 region is CASSRGSGPNQPQHF. Written as DNA, the CDR3 is TGTGCCAGCTCACGCGGATCAGGACCCAATCAGCCCCAGCATTTT. This chain joins TRBV18 and TRBJ1-5; D is unclear. The CDR3 has 15 amino acids. Germline V gene sequence: CDR1 KGHSH, CDR2 LQKENI. V was cut by 4 bases and J by 3 bases, with 13 bases left in between.

The chain couples TRBV3-1 (or the pseudogene TRBV3-2) to TRBJ2-3; D gene uncertain. Germline V CDR1 and CDR2: LGHDT, YNNKEL (reference sequence). V was trimmed by 4 bases and J by 6 bases, leaving 11 bases between them. The CDR3 covers 13 residues. This CDR3 reads CASSRSGPDTQYF. Written as DNA, the CDR3 is TGTGCCAGCAGCCGGAGTGGTCCTGATACGCAGTATTTT.

This rearrangement joins TRBV18 to TRBJ2-2; D is undetermined. Between the trimmed V and J ends, which lost 2 bases and 6 bases, there was a span of 25 bases. The CDR3 is 19 residues long. From germline, CDR1 is KGHSH and CDR2 LQKENI. The CDR3 region is CASSPGWSVAIRTPGELFF. The CDR3 nucleotides are TGTGCCAGCTCACCAGGTTGGTCCGTTGCTATACGAACGCCCGGGGAGCTGTTTTTT. Supplemented by reference TRBV18 and TRBJ2-2, the full variable domain reads NAGVMQNPRHLVRRRGQEARLRCSPMKGHSHVYWYRQLPEEGLKFMVYLQKENIIDESGMPKERFSAEFPKEGPSILRIQQVVRGDSAAYFCASSPGWSVAIRTPGELFFGEGSRLTVL.

CDR3 in DNA: TGTGCCAGCAGCTTCACAGGGTTCCTTTTTGGTGGCTACACCTTC. This translates into CASSFTGFLFGGYTF. The chain is built from TRBV7-9 and TRBJ1-2; a weak D match, TRBD1 (6 bases). The CDR3 length is 15 residues. Between the trimmed V and J ends, which lost 3 bases and 7 bases, there was a span of 18 bases. Germline CDR1 and CDR2: SEHNR and FQNEAQ (reference sequence).

The V call is TRBV30, the J call TRBJ1-1, with TRBD1 matching 7 bases. Trimming took 0 bases from V and 4 from J; bases not matched to a gene: 8. This CDR3 is built from 15 residues. The germline V gene has CDR1 GTSNPN and CDR2 SVGIG (reference sequence). The CDR3 DNA reads as TGTGCCTGGAGTGTGGGGCTGACAGGGAGCACTGAAGCTTTCTTT. Residues: CAWSVGLTGSTEAFF.

This sequence joins TRBV3-1 (or the pseudogene TRBV3-2) and TRBJ1-4; the D is unclear. The germline V gene has CDR1 LGHDT and CDR2 YNNKEL (reference sequence). V dropped 0 bases and J dropped 8 bases, with 13 bases sitting between them. This CDR3 has 15 amino acids. CDR3 in DNA: TGTGCCAGCAGCCAAGATGACTACTTAGGGGAAAAACTGTTTTTT. The encoded protein is CASSQDDYLGEKLFF.